These 16 T cell receptor beta chains originate from one sample sequenced in a study of Graves' ophthalmopathy and Graves' hyperthyroidism. Amplification targeted the TCR beta CDR3 regions, with RNA transcripts as the source material. First-round RT-PCR used HTBI primers; second-round multiplex PCR followed. TCRdb recomputed calls from the multiplex PCR reads with MiXCR, one row per CDR3 protein. The table includes some 1.1 million distinct CDR3 sequences, 35% to 45% detected once. Sequenced sample: peripheral blood or thyroid tissue (not recorded which). Receptors were obtained from an adult man with Graves' hyperthyroidism.

This clonotype was found a few times. The genes are TRBV12-3 or TRBV12-4 and TRBJ1-6; D is possibly TRBD1 (5 bases). The CDR3 consists of 15 residues. Trimming shortened V by 1 base and J by 3 bases, and 7 bases separated the two germline ends. CDR3 sequence (DNA): TGTGCCAGCAGTTTAGTGGGGGGCTATAATTCACCCCTCCACTTT. The encoded protein is CASSLVGGYNSPLHF.

This clonotype was recorded a few times. The J gene is TRBJ1-1, the V gene TRBV6-5; no firm D call. V lost 2 bases, J lost 5 bases, and 9 bases lay in between. This CDR3 has 13 amino acids. Looked up from germline, CDR1 is MNHEY and CDR2 is SVGAGI. This chain's CDR3 is CASSYLSGTEAFF. CDR3 coding DNA: TGTGCCAGCAGTTACCTTTCCGGAACTGAAGCTTTCTTT.

This clonotype came up a few times. The CDR3 loop is CSARTGGSSRRGPQHF. CDR3 nucleotides: TGCAGTGCCCGGACAGGGGGGAGCTCCCGACGTGGGCCCCAGCATTTT. This chain joins TRBV20-1 and TRBJ1-5; 10 positions agree with TRBD1. V lost 6 bases and J lost 9; bases outside the gene matches: 17. There are 16 residues in the CDR3. Germline V gene data show CDR1 as DFQATT and CDR2 as SNEGSKA (reference sequence).

This clonotype was recorded many times. The chain couples TRBV27 to TRBJ1-1, with D hard to call. Germline V gene lookup returns CDR1 MNHEY and CDR2 SMNVEV (reference sequence). Trimming left V 6 bases short and J 1 base short, with 9 bases between. The CDR3 is 13 amino acids. This chain's CDR3 is CASRPERNTEAFF. Here the CDR3 DNA reads TGTGCCAGCAGACCAGAACGGAACACTGAAGCTTTCTTT.

This clonotype was recorded a few times. The rearrangement links TRBV7-9 to TRBJ1-1; perhaps TRBD1 as D (6 bases). Germline V lookup: CDR1 SEHNR, CDR2 FQNEAQ (reference sequence). There are 16 residues in the CDR3. V lost 8 bases to trimming and J lost 1 base, with 20 bases between them. DNA for the CDR3: TGTGCCAGCTCACCGAGTCCGACAGGAACGAACACTGAAGCTTTCTTT. As protein: CASSPSPTGTNTEAFF.

The rearrangement joins TRBV12-3 or TRBV12-4 to TRBJ2-5, with a tentative D call TRBD2 (5 bases). CDR3 size: 14 residues. The V and J ends lost 5 bases and 0 bases respectively, with 10 bases between them. The CDR3 bases are TGTGCCAGCAGTGGACTGGACCACCAAGAGACCCAGTACTTC. It translates to CASSGLDHQETQYF.

Remarks on this clonotype: Just one base apart from a much larger clone, this may be a read error. The chain has TRBV7-9 and TRBJ1-2, with D uncertain. The CDR3 is 16 amino acids. Germline CDR1 is SEHNR and CDR2 is FQNEAQ (reference sequence). The CDR3 sequence is CASSLAGGIADYGHTF. The CDR3 coding sequence is TGTGCCAGCAGCTTAGCTGGCGGGATAGCCGACTATGGCCACACCTTC.

This clonotype occurred many times. V usage is TRBV7-8 and J usage is TRBJ2-5, with D maybe TRBD1 (6 bases). CDR1 and CDR2 from the germline V gene are SGHVS and FQNEAQ. This CDR3 contains 15 residues. The V end lost 3 bases, the J end lost 5 bases, and 16 bases lay between the germline ends. The CDR3 DNA is TGTGCCAGCAGCTTGGTACAGGGTTTTGGGGAGACCCAGTACTTC. Translation gives CASSLVQGFGETQYF.

The rearrangement links TRBV24-1 to TRBJ1-1, with a weak D call TRBD1 (6 bases). CDR1 and CDR2 (germline): KGHDR, SFDVKD. The CDR3 runs to 12 residues. Deletions cut 8 bases from V and 7 bases from J, with 13 bases between. The CDR3 reads CATKGDLGEAFF. Here the CDR3 DNA reads TGTGCCACCAAGGGGGATTTGGGTGAAGCTTTCTTT.

This clonotype occurred many times. The chain recombines TRBV19 with TRBJ1-1; unclear D gene. CDR3 length: 15 amino acids. Trimming took 5 bases from V and 3 from J, leaving 16 bases between them. CDR1 is LNHDA, CDR2 SQIVND, per germline (reference sequence). This CDR3 is CASSPDGSGYTEAFF. CDR3 in DNA: TGTGCCAGTAGTCCGGACGGGAGTGGGTACACTGAAGCTTTCTTT.

This clonotype has a count of ten or more. The chain recombines TRBV24-1 with TRBJ1-5; D perhaps matches TRBD1 (6 bases). The V gene lost 3 bases and the J gene lost 3 bases, with 11 bases spanning the gap. The CDR3 runs 15 residues. Germline CDR1 and CDR2: KGHDR and SFDVKD. The DNA for the CDR3 is TGTGCCACCAGTGATGGACAGAGAGACAATCAGCCCCAGCATTTT. Translation gives CATSDGQRDNQPQHF.

The J gene is TRBJ1-1, the V gene TRBV7-8; D is undetermined. Germline V gene sequence: CDR1 SGHVS, CDR2 FQNEAQ. V gave up 3 bases and J gave up 8 bases, with 10 bases separating them. CDR3 length: 12 residues. CDR3 loop: CASSLRSGEAFF. The CDR3 nucleotides read TGTGCCAGCAGCTTGAGGTCCGGAGAAGCTTTCTTT.

This clonotype came up many times. The germline gene is not matched at one end of the junction; a read error may be the cause. The rearrangement joins TRBV19 to TRBJ1-1; D not resolved. The CDR3 totals 13 residues. Germline CDR1 is LNHDA and CDR2 is SQIVND (reference sequence). The CDR3 DNA follows: TGTGCCAGTAGTATAGGGGCGAACATTGAAGCTTTCTTT. Protein product: CASSIGANIEAFF. Complete variable domain (other parts from reference TRBV19 and TRBJ1-1): DGGITQSPKYLFRKEGQNVTLSCEQNLNHDAMYWYRQDPGQGLRLIYYSQIVNDFQKGDIAEGYSVSREKKESFPLTVTSAQKNPTAFYLCASSIGANIEAFFGQGTRLTVV.

This clonotype was counted between two and nine times. This sequence joins TRBV20-1 and TRBJ2-7; 9 nucleotides align to TRBD1. This CDR3 has 16 residues. The ends lost 3 bases at V and 5 bases at J; junction bases unmatched: 14. In germline, CDR1 is DFQATT, CDR2 SNEGSKA (reference sequence). In DNA, the CDR3 is TGCAGTGCTAGTCTCCGACCGGGACAGGGTTTCCACGAGCAGTACTTC. Protein sequence: CSASLRPGQGFHEQYF.

The chain links TRBV20-1 to TRBJ2-5; D tentatively fits TRBD1 or TRBD2 (5 bases each). TRBJ2-7 matches the DNA end more closely, so the J call is doubtful. Looked up from germline, CDR1 is DFQATT and CDR2 is SNEGSKA (reference sequence). This CDR3 has 15 residues. Written as DNA, the CDR3 is TGCAGTGCTCACAGGTCCGGGACCGGCACCTACGAGCAGTACTTC. This gives the protein CSAHRSGTGTYEQYF.

This clonotype was observed at least ten times. The V gene is TRBV6-5, the J gene TRBJ1-2; D might be TRBD1 (5 bases). V was clipped by 5 bases and J by 0 bases, with 10 bases between them. The germline V gene has CDR1 MNHEY and CDR2 SVGAGI. CDR3 length: 14 residues. The DNA of the CDR3 is TGTGCCAGCAGTGAAGCGACAGCTAACTATGGCTACACCTTC. Translated: CASSEATANYGYTF.